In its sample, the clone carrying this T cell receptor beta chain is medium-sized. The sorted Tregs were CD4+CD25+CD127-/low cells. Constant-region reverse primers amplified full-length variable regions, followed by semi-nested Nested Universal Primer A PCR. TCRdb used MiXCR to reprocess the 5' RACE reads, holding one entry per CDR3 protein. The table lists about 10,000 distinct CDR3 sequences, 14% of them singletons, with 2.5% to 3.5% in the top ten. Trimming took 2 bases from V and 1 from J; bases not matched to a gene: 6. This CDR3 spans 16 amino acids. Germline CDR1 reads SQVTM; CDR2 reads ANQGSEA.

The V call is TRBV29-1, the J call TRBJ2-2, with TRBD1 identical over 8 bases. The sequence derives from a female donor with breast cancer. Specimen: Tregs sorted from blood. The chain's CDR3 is CSVEIGQGQNTGELFF. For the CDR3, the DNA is TGCAGCGTTGAAATCGGACAGGGACAGAACACCGGGGAGCTGTTTTTT.